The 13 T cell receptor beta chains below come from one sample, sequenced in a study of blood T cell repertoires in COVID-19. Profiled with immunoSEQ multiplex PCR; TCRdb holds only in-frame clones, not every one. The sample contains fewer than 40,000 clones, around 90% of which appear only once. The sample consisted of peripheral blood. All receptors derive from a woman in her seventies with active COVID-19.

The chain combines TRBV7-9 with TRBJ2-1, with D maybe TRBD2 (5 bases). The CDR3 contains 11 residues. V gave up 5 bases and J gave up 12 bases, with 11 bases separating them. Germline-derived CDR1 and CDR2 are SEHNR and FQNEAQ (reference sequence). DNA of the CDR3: TGTGCCAGCAGCGGGTCCGAGGGGCAGTTCTTC. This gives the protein CASSGSEGQFF. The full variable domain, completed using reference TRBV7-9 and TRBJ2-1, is DTGVSQNPRHKITKRGQNVTFRCDPISEHNRLYWYRQTLGQGPEFLTYFQNEAQLEKSRLLSDRFSAERPKGSFSTLEIQRTEQGDSAMYLCASSGSEGQFFGPGTRLTVL.

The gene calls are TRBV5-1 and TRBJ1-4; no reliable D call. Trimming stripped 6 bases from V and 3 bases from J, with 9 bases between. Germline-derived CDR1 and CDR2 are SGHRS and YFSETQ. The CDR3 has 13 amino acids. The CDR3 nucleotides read TGCGCCAGCACGAGGGCGGCTAATGAAAAACTGTTTTTT. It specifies CASTRAANEKLFF. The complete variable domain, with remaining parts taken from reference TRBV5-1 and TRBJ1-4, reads KAGVTQTPRYLIKTRGQQVTLSCSPISGHRSVSWYQQTPGQGLQFLFEYFSETQRNKGNFPGRFSGRQFSNSRSEMNVSTLELGDSALYLCASTRAANEKLFFGSGTQLSVL.

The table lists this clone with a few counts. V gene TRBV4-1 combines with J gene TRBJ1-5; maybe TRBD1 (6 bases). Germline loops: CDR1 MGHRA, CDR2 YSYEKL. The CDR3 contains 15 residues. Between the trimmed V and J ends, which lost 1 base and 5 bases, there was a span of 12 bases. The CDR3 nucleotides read TGCGCCAGCAGCCAAGTTGACCGACAGGATCAGCCCCAGCATTTT. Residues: CASSQVDRQDQPQHF.

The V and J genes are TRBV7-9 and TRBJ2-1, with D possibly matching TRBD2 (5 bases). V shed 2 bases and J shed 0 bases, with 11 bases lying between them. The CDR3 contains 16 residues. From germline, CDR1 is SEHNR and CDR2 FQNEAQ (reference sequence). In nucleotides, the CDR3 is TGTGCCAGCAGCTTACCCATGGGGAGCTCCTACAATGAGCAGTTCTTC. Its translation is CASSLPMGSSYNEQFF.

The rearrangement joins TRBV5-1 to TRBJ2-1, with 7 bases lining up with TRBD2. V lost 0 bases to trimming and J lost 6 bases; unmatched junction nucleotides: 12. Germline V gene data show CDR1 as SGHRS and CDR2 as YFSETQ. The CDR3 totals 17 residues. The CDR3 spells CASSLGGLADRSNEQFF. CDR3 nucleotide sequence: TGCGCCAGCAGCTTGGGTGGCCTAGCGGACCGAAGCAATGAGCAGTTCTTC.

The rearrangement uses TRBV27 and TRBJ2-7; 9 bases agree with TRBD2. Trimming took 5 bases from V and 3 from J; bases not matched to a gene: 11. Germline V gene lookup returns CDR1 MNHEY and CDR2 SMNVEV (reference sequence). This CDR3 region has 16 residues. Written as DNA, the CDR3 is TGTGCCAGCAGTGGTTGGGGAGCGGGGGGTTACTACGAGCAGTACTTC. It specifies CASSGWGAGGYYEQYF.

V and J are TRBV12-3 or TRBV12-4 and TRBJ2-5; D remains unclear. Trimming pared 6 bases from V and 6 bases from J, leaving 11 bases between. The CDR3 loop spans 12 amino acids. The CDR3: CASSNPLKTQYF. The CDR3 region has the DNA TGTGCCAGCAGCAACCCCCTAAAGACCCAGTACTTC.

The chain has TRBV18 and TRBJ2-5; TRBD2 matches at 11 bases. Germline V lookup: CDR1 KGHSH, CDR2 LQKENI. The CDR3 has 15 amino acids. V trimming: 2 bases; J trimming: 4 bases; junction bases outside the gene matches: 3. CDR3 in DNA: TGTGCCAGCTCACCAACTAGCGGGGGCGGAGAGACCCAGTACTTC. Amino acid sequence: CASSPTSGGGETQYF.

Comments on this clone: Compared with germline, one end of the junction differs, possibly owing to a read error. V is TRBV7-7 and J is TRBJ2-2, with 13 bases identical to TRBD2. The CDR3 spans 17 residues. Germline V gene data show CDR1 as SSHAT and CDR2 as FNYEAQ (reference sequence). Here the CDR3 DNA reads TGTGCTAGCAGCGTCACTAGCGGGGGGGTGAACACCGGGGAGCTGTTTTTT. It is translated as CASSVTSGGVNTGELFF.

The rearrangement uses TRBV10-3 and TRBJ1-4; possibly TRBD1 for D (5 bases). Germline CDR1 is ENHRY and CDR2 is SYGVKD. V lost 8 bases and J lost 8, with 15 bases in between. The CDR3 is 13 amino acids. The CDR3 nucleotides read TGTGCCATCCTGGAGGGGCCGGGGGAAAAACTGTTTTTT. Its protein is CAILEGPGEKLFF.

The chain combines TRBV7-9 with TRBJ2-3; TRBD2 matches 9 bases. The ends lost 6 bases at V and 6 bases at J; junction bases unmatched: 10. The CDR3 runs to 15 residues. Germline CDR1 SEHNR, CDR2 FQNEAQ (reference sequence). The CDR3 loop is CASRPWRGGSDTQYF. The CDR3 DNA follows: TGTGCCAGCAGGCCATGGCGGGGGGGCAGCGATACGCAGTATTTT.

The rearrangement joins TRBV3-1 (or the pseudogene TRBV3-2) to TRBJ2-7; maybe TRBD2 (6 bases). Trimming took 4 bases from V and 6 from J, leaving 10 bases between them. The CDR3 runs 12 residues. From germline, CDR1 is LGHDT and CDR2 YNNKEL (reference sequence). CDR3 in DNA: TGTGCCAGCAGCCGGGTGGGGGGCGAGCAGTACTTC. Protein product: CASSRVGGEQYF.

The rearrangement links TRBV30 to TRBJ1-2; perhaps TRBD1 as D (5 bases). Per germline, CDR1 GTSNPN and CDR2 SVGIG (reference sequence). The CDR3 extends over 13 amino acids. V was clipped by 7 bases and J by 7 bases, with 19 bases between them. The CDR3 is CASPNPGLSGYTF. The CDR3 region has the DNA TGTGCCTCCCCCAACCCAGGGTTGAGTGGCTACACCTTC.